This is a list of T cell receptor beta chains from one sample in a study of T cells in Graves' hyperthyroidism and ophthalmopathy. TCRdb re-called the multiplex PCR reads through MiXCR, storing one row per CDR3 protein. Of roughly 180,000 distinct CDR3 sequences in the sample, about 9.4% were seen once. Sequencing was carried out using blood. The receptors stem from a young woman with Graves' hyperthyroidism that later progressed to Graves' ophthalmopathy. Both conserved end residues are part of each CDR3. D genes are given only for firm matches. Part of the rows lack a size; the others show once, few, many or a class for expanded clones.

>TRBV11-2|many|NA|TRBJ2-2
CASSYYMIDYTGGTGELFF
TGTGCCAGCAGCTATTACATGATCGACTACACCGGGGGAACCGGGGAGCTGTTTTTT
>TRBV27|many|NA|TRBJ1-1
CASSFPTSREPWVWLWTRAFF
TGTGCCAGCAGTTTCCCCACCAGCAGGGAACCTTGGGTGTGGTTATGGACGAGGGCTTTCTTT
>TRBV15|few|NA|TRBJ2-3
CAASRAGQYPSADTQYF
TGTGCCGCCAGCAGAGCGGGACAGTATCCAAGCGCAGATACGCAGTATTTT
>TRBV30|few|NA|TRBJ1-3
CAWTEKSRSGNTIYF
TGTGCCTGGACCGAGAAATCACGCTCTGGAAACACCATATATTTT
>TRBV20-1|many|TRBD1|TRBJ2-7
CSAREKDRPYEQYF
TGCAGTGCTAGAGAAAAGGACAGGCCCTACGAGCAGTACTTC
>TRBV11-2|NA|NA|TRBJ2-5
CASSLGTGVYQETQYF
TGTGCCAGCAGCTTAGGGACGGGTGTGTACCAAGAGACCCAGTACTTC
>TRBV7-3|many|NA|TRBJ2-2
CASSPGLTGELFF
TGTGCCAGCAGCCCCGGACTTACCGGGGAGCTGTTTTTT
>TRBV15|many|TRBD2|TRBJ2-3
CATSRGERDYKDTQYF
TGTGCCACCAGCAGAGGCGAGAGGGACTACAAAGATACGCAGTATTTT
>TRBV3-1|many|NA|TRBJ2-7
CASSHGYEQYF
TGTGCCAGCAGCCATGGTTACGAGCAGTACTTC
>TRBV20-1|many|TRBD1|TRBJ2-7
CSARYRGPSSYEQYF
TGCAGTGCTAGGTACAGGGGTCCAAGCTCCTACGAGCAGTACTTC
>TRBV5-1|NA|TRBD1|TRBJ1-2
CASSARTGGTNYGYTF
TGCGCCAGCAGCGCAAGGACAGGGGGGACTAACTATGGCTACACCTTC
>TRBV6-1|NA|TRBD2|TRBJ2-5
CASSEAIGGGLGSETQYF
TGTGCCAGCAGTGAAGCGATAGGCGGGGGGCTGGGCTCAGAAACCCAGTACTTC
>TRBV29-1|many|NA|TRBJ1-5
CSVRTAQGNQPQHF
TGCAGCGTGAGGACAGCCCAAGGTAATCAGCCCCAGCATTTT
>TRBV7-2|NA|NA|TRBJ2-3
CASSLDSTSTDTQYF
TGTGCCAGCAGCTTAGATTCGACTAGCACAGATACGCAGTATTTT
>TRBV6-2/TRBV6-3|few|NA|TRBJ2-5
CASSRRETQYF
TGTGCCAGCAGCCGACGGGAGACCCAGTACTTC